Below, 23 T cell receptor beta chains from the same sample are listed, as sequenced in a study of graft-versus-host responses after intestinal transplantation. Measured with immunoSEQ multiplex PCR; TCRdb has only the in-frame clones, and not every one. The repertoire has some 31,000 clones, about 85% of them found once; the top ten carry approximately 10%. This sample comprised PBMCs, obtained about 15 months after intestinal transplantation. The receptors originated from a human patient who received an intestinal transplant, so some T cells may come from the graft donor.

This chain joins TRBV10-3 and TRBJ2-1; tentatively, D is TRBD2 (5 bases). In germline, CDR1 is ENHRY, CDR2 SYGVKD. The V end lost 4 bases, the J end lost 7 bases, and 14 bases lay between the germline ends. The CDR3 has 14 amino acids. DNA for the CDR3: TGTGCCATCAGTGGTAGAGGGATTGGGAATGAGCAGTTCTTC. Translating it yields CAISGRGIGNEQFF.

V is TRBV5-6 and J is TRBJ2-3; D not resolved. Deletions cut 1 base from V and 4 bases from J, with 4 bases between. Germline CDR1 reads SGHDT; CDR2 reads YYEEEE. The length of the CDR3 is 12 residues. The CDR3 DNA follows: TGTGCCAGCAGCTTGAATTCAGATACGCAGTATTTT. Its translation: CASSLNSDTQYF.

The chain uses TRBV4-1 and TRBJ1-2; 8 bases agree with TRBD1. Germline CDR1 reads MGHRA; CDR2 reads YSYEKL. V lost 3 bases and J lost 2; bases outside the gene matches: 8. The CDR3 is made up of 16 amino acids. The CDR3 DNA reads TGCGCCAGCAGCCAGGCTGGACAGGGAAGGAACTATGGCTACACCTTC. Protein product: CASSQAGQGRNYGYTF.

The CDR3 DNA is TGTGCCAGCAGCTTAGGATTTTCCTACGAGCAGTACTTC. Translation gives CASSLGFSYEQYF. The rearrangement joins TRBV11-2 to TRBJ2-7, with D unclear. V was shortened by 1 base and J by 1 base, with 5 bases between the two germline ends. Germline V gene sequence: CDR1 SGHAT, CDR2 FQNNGV. The CDR3 runs 13 residues.

This clone was counted a few times. The V gene is TRBV27, the J gene TRBJ1-2, with 10 bases aligning to TRBD1. The germline CDR1 and CDR2 sequences are MNHEY and SMNVEV (reference sequence). The V segment lost 6 bases and the J segment 6 bases; nucleotides outside the gene matches: 4. This CDR3 has 13 residues. The CDR3 sequence: CASRPTGGNGYTF. CDR3 bases: TGTGCCAGCAGGCCGACAGGGGGCAATGGCTACACCTTC.

The chain has TRBV30 and TRBJ1-5; TRBD1 matches at 8 bases. Germline assignment: CDR1 GTSNPN and CDR2 SVGIG (reference sequence). Unmatched junction bases numbered 0, after V lost 3 bases and J lost 2 bases. The CDR3 runs to 13 residues. CDR3 coding DNA: TGTGCCTGGAGGGGACAGGGCAATCAGCCCCAGCATTTT. As protein: CAWRGQGNQPQHF.

J is TRBJ1-4 and V is TRBV12-5, with D possibly matching TRBD1 (6 bases). CDR3 length: 15 residues. V was clipped by 1 base and J by 4 bases, with 10 bases between them. Germline V gives CDR1 LGHNT, CDR2 FRNRAP. The CDR3 region is CASGLAGQRNEKLFF. CDR3 bases: TGTGCTAGTGGTTTGGCCGGACAGCGTAATGAAAAACTGTTTTTT. The full variable domain, completed using reference TRBV12-5 and TRBJ1-4, is DARVTQTPRHKVTEMGQEVTMRCQPILGHNTVFWYRQTMMQGLELLAYFRNRAPLDDSGMPKDRFSAEMPDATLATLKIQPSEPRDSAVYFCASGLAGQRNEKLFFGSGTQLSVL.

This chain joins TRBV7-9 and TRBJ1-5; TRBD1 matches 10 bases. The CDR3 covers 16 residues. Losses at the gene ends were 2 bases for V and 4 bases for J; bases not matched to a gene: 5. Germline-derived CDR1 and CDR2 are SEHNR and FQNEAQ (reference sequence). This CDR3 is CASSLNSGQGNQPQHF. The DNA for the CDR3 is TGTGCCAGCAGCTTAAACTCGGGACAGGGGAATCAGCCCCAGCATTTT.

This clone was detected only once. The chain carries TRBV4-1 and TRBJ1-1; 8 bases align to TRBD1. Germline-derived CDR1 and CDR2 are MGHRA and YSYEKL. This CDR3 contains 16 residues. V lost 1 base, J lost 7 bases, and 11 bases stayed unmatched. The DNA of the CDR3 is TGCGCCAGCAGCCAAGTCCCTCAGGGGGCAGAAGTTGAAGCTTTCTTT. Translating it yields CASSQVPQGAEVEAFF.

The chain is built from TRBV6-6 and TRBJ2-3; maybe TRBD1 (6 bases). The CDR3 is 15 amino acids. V was trimmed by 5 bases and J by 0 bases, leaving 12 bases between them. CDR1 MNHNY and CDR2 SVGAGI come from the germline V gene (reference sequence). CDR3 sequence: CASSRRDTSTDTQYF. CDR3 in DNA: TGTGCCAGCAGTCGCCGGGACACAAGCACAGATACGCAGTATTTT.

The chain couples TRBV28 to TRBJ2-5; perhaps D is TRBD1 or TRBD2 (6 bases each). The last part of the DNA fits TRBJ2-7 better; the J call may be wrong. Germline V gene lookup returns CDR1 MDHEN and CDR2 SYDVKM. CDR3 length equals 15 residues. The CDR3 is CASKWGAETTYEQYF. The CDR3 DNA sequence: TGTGCCAGCAAATGGGGGGCCGAGACCACCTACGAGCAGTACTTC.

The chain is built from TRBV7-3 and TRBJ2-7; maybe TRBD2 (6 bases). From germline, CDR1 is SGHTA and CDR2 FQGTGA. The CDR3 runs to 17 residues. Deletions cut 0 bases from V and 3 bases from J, with 18 bases between. The CDR3 coding sequence is TGTGCCAGCAGCTTAACGAGTGGGCAGGTGGGACTCTACGAGCAGTACTTC. It translates to CASSLTSGQVGLYEQYF.

This chain connects TRBV5-1 to TRBJ2-3; the match to TRBD1 covers 9 bases. V was pared by 4 bases and J by 2 bases, with 8 bases of the junction left unmatched. CDR1 and CDR2 from the germline V gene are SGHRS and YFSETQ. CDR3 size: 16 residues. This CDR3 is CASSLGQGLFTDTQYF. CDR3 DNA sequence: TGCGCCAGCAGCCTTGGACAGGGGTTGTTCACAGATACGCAGTATTTT. The full variable domain, in which reference TRBV5-1 and TRBJ2-3 provide the parts outside the CDR3, is KAGVTQTPRYLIKTRGQQVTLSCSPISGHRSVSWYQQTPGQGLQFLFEYFSETQRNKGNFPGRFSGRQFSNSRSEMNVSTLELGDSALYLCASSLGQGLFTDTQYFGPGTRLTVL.

A remark on this clone: The junction shows a germline mismatch at one end, possibly a read error. This chain uses TRBV7-3 with TRBJ2-1; 9 bases are shared with TRBD2. This CDR3 contains 15 residues. Germline-derived CDR1 and CDR2 are SGHTA and FQGTGA. In nucleotides, the CDR3 is TGTGCCAGCAGCCTAACTAGCGGGCTCGACAATGAGCAGTTCTTC. Residues: CASSLTSGLDNEQFF.

The genes are TRBV6-5 and TRBJ2-7; D is unresolved. The CDR3 covers 14 residues. The V end lost 6 bases, the J end lost 4 bases, and 16 bases lay between the germline ends. Germline V CDR1 and CDR2: MNHEY, SVGAGI. The CDR3 nucleotides are TGTGCCAGCAGCCGGGTGGGAAACCTTTACGAGCAGTACTTC. It is translated as CASSRVGNLYEQYF.

The gene calls are TRBV10-2 and TRBJ2-2; D is unclear. CDR3 length: 12 amino acids. CDR1 WSHSY and CDR2 SAAADI come from the germline V gene. Trimming pared 2 bases from V and 4 bases from J, leaving 2 bases between. For the CDR3, the DNA is TGCGCCAGCAGTGAGGGCACCGGGGAGCTGTTTTTT. Translation: CASSEGTGELFF.

In its sample, this clone was seen once. V gene TRBV2 combines with J gene TRBJ2-7; D gene ambiguous. CDR1 and CDR2 from the germline V gene are SNHLY and FYNNEI. Trimming took 5 bases from V and 7 from J, leaving 15 bases between them. The CDR3 has 13 amino acids. The DNA for the CDR3 is TGTGCCAGCAGTTCCGCCCTTGGGATGGAGCAGTACTTC. The encoded protein is CASSSALGMEQYF.

The chain recombines TRBV30 with TRBJ1-3, with D possibly TRBD1 on 5 matching bases. The CDR3 has 15 residues. V lost 0 bases to trimming and J lost 0 bases, with 9 bases between them. Germline loops: CDR1 GTSNPN, CDR2 SVGIG (reference sequence). CDR3 in amino acids: CAWSVRGTSGNTIYF. DNA of the CDR3: TGTGCCTGGAGTGTACGGGGCACCTCTGGAAACACCATATATTTT.

The CDR3 loop is CASGTGYNEQFF. The CDR3 coding sequence is TGTGCCAGTGGGACAGGCTACAATGAGCAGTTCTTC. The chain is built from TRBV2 and TRBJ2-1; the match to TRBD1 covers 8 bases. The J segment lost 3 bases and the V segment lost 9 bases, leaving 1 base of the junction unmatched. Germline loops: CDR1 SNHLY, CDR2 FYNNEI. This CDR3 spans 12 amino acids.

The rearrangement uses TRBV28 and TRBJ2-7; 8 nucleotides agree with TRBD1. Germline V lookup: CDR1 MDHEN, CDR2 SYDVKM. V shed 6 bases, J shed 1 base, and the junction held 5 bases outside the gene matches. The CDR3 runs 14 residues. The CDR3 region is CASRTGGSSYEQYF. CDR3 coding DNA: TGTGCCAGCAGAACAGGGGGTTCGTCCTACGAGCAGTACTTC.

The V and J genes are TRBV10-2 and TRBJ1-2, with D perhaps matching TRBD1 (5 bases). CDR1 and CDR2 from the germline V gene are WSHSY and SAAADI. V was clipped by 6 bases and J by 0 bases, with 17 bases between them. This CDR3 has 16 amino acids. CDR3 in DNA: TGCGCCAGCAGCCCCAGTGCAGGGAACACTAACTATGGCTACACCTTC. Translated, it gives CASSPSAGNTNYGYTF.

The rearrangement uses TRBV5-4 and TRBJ2-7; D is possibly TRBD2 (6 bases). V shed 4 bases and J shed 5 bases, with 16 bases lying between them. CDR1 and CDR2 from the germline V gene are SGHNT and YYREEE (reference sequence). This CDR3 is built from 14 residues. CDR3 sequence (DNA): TGTGCCAGCAGCCTGTGGACCCGGGGGAACGAGCAGTACTTC. Translating it yields CASSLWTRGNEQYF.

The chain recombines TRBV4-1 with TRBJ2-5; 9 bases match TRBD1. The better agreement between TRBJ2-7 and the DNA end casts doubt on the J call. Germline V gene data show CDR1 as MGHRA and CDR2 as YSYEKL. The CDR3 runs 15 residues. CDR3 loop: CASSTGGAGSYEQYF. DNA for the CDR3: TGCGCCAGCAGCACAGGGGGCGCCGGGTCCTACGAGCAGTACTTC.